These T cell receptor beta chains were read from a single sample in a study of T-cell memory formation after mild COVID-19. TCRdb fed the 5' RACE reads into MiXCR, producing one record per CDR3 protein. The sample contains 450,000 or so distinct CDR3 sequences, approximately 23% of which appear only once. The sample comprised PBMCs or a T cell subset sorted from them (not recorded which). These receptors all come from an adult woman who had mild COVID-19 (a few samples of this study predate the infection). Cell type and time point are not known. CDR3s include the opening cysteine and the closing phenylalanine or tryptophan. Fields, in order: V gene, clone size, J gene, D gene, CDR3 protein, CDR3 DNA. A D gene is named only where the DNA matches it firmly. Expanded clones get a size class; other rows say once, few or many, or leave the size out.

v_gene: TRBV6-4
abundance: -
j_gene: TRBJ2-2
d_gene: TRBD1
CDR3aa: CASKKQGQGDTGELFF
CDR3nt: TGTGCCAGCAAGAAACAGGGACAGGGGGACACCGGGGAGCTGTTTTTT

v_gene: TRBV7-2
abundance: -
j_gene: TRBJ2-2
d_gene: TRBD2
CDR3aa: CASSPPSREAGELFF
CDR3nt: TGTGCCAGCAGCCCCCCTTCGCGGGAGGCGGGGGAGCTGTTTTTT

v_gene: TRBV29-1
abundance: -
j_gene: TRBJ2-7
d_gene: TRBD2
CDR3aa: CSVEGLAGDVLEQYF
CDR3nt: TGCAGCGTTGAAGGACTAGCGGGAGACGTTCTCGAGCAGTACTTC

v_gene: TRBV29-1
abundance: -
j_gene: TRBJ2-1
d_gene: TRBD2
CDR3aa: CSVGRGLAGDLNEQFF
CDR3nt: TGCAGCGTCGGAAGGGGGCTAGCGGGAGACCTTAATGAGCAGTTCTTC

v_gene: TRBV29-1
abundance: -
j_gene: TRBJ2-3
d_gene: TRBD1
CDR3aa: CSVLGQTGTGGTDTQYF
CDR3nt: TGCAGCGTGTTGGGACAGACCGGGACAGGCGGCACAGATACGCAGTATTTT

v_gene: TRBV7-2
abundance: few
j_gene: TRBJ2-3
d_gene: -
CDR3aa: CASGSVASQYF
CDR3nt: TGTGCCAGCGGTTCGGTAGCATCGCAGTATTTT

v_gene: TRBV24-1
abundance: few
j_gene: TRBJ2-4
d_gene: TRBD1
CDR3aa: CATSDARGPGNIQYF
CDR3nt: TGTGCCACCAGTGATGCAAGGGGGCCCGGAAACATTCAGTACTTC

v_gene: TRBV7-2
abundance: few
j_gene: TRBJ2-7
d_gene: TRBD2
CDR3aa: CASSSLAGGREQYF
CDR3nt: TGTGCCAGCAGCTCACTAGCGGGAGGGAGGGAGCAGTACTTC

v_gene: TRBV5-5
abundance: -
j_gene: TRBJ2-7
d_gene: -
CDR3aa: CASSPSYYEQYF
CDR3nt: TGTGCCAGCAGCCCGTCTTACTACGAGCAGTACTTC

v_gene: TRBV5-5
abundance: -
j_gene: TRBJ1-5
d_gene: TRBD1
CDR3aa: CASSWGTGGYQPQHF
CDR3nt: TGTGCCAGCAGCTGGGGGACAGGGGGTTATCAGCCCCAGCATTTT

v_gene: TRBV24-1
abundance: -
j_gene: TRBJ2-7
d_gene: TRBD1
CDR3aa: CATSGRRGQGSNEQYF
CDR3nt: TGTGCCACCAGTGGCCGCAGGGGACAGGGCAGCAACGAGCAGTACTTC

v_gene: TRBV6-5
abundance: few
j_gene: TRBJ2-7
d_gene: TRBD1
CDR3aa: CASSSGGRPGEQYF
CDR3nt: TGTGCCAGCAGTTCAGGGGGCCGGCCAGGGGAGCAGTACTTC

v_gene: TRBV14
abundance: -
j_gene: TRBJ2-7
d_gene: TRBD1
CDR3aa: CASSPALGTGGSYF
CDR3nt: TGTGCCAGCAGCCCCGCGCTGGGGACAGGGGGCTCGTACTTC

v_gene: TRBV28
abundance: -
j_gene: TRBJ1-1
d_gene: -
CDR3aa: CATTGRLNTEAFF
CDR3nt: TGTGCCACCACGGGGCGGTTGAACACTGAAGCTTTCTTT

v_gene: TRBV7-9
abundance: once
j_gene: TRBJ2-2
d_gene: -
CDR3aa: CASGGWVTGELFF
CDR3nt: TGTGCCAGCGGGGGATGGGTCACCGGGGAGCTGTTTTTT

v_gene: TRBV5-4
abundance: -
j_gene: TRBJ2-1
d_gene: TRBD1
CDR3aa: CASSLDRPDEQFF
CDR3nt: TGTGCCAGCAGCCTGGACAGGCCCGATGAGCAGTTCTTC